This T cell receptor (beta chain) was captured by sequencing in a study of T cell repertoires in cytomegalovirus infection. General study points: Carriage of CMV together with the relevant HLA was identifiable through cumulative public TCR beta family frequency.

This clonotype was picked up many times. Its specificity is not known. Each CDR3 protein gets one entry after TCRdb re-called the reads with MiXCR. The sample has around 450,000 distinct CDR3 sequences, roughly 30% seen once. The CDR3 runs to 14 residues. Germline trimming cut 2 bases from V and 12 bases from J; bases unmatched to any gene: 8. J is TRBJ2-1 and V is TRBV12-3 or TRBV12-4; 9 nucleotides match TRBD2. The clonotype originates from a human donor in good health (CMV status not recorded). Some clones in this sample may be carry-over from other donors' samples. Sequences were obtained from PBMCs. The CDR3 coding sequence is TGTGCCAGCAGTTTACTAGCGGGGCCCCGGGGGCAGTTCTTC. Amino acids: CASSLLAGPRGQFF.